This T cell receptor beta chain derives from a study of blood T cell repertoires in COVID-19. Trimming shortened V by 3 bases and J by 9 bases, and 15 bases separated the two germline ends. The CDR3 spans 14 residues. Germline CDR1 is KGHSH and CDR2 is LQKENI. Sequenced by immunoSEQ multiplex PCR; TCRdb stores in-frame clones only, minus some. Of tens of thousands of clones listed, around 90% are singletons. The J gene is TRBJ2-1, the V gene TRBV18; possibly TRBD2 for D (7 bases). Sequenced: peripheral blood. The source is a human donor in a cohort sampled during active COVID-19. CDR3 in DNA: TGTGCCAGCTCACCCTCTACGGGGGGCTTTGAGCAGTTCTTC. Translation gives CASSPSTGGFEQFF.